The rows below give T cell receptor beta chains drawn from one sample of a study of cytomegalovirus exposure and HLA in healthy donors. TCRdb keeps only in-frame clones here, not all; method: immunoSEQ multiplex PCR. This table holds some 150,000 clones, roughly 70% found once. Specimen: PBMCs. The receptor set was obtained from a man aged 25 to 45 in good health and CMV-seronegative. Each CDR3 is given without its conserved first and last residue. A D gene is named only where the DNA matches it firmly.

j_call d_call v_call cdr3_aa
TRBJ2-1 TRBD2 TRBV12-5 ASGLVVAGGSYNEQF
TRBJ2-1 TRBD2 TRBV5-1 ASSFRLAGNEQF
TRBJ1-1 TRBD1 TRBV7-2 ASSKNRGGTEAF
TRBJ2-1 - TRBV7-2 ASSAQSRGGEQF
TRBJ2-1 - TRBV6-1 ASSEGSVYNEQF
TRBJ1-2 TRBD1 TRBV2 ASRVTGPYGYT
TRBJ2-3 - TRBV5-1 ASSPGESTDTQY
TRBJ2-1 TRBD2 TRBV11-1 ASSLGPLAGRYNEQF
TRBJ1-1 - TRBV5-1 ASSLGGFDTEAF
TRBJ1-1 - TRBV19 ASSSTPGVVAF
TRBJ2-7 - TRBV10-3 AISVTGLDEQY
TRBJ1-1 - TRBV29-1 SVLQKNTEAF
TRBJ2-3 - TRBV20-1 SARQDTQY
TRBJ2-1 - TRBV6-6 ASSFYDRDEQF
TRBJ1-1 - TRBV15 ATSRGGLEERTEAF
TRBJ1-1 TRBD1 TRBV6-1 ASKDRVNTEAF
TRBJ2-7 TRBD2 TRBV7-9 ASSLVASGNSYEQY
TRBJ2-1 TRBD2 TRBV5-1 ASSRTSGGDNEQF
TRBJ1-3 - TRBV14 ASSQGAVAGNTIY
TRBJ2-2 - TRBV12-1 ASGASGYPGELF
TRBJ1-1 - TRBV12-5 ASGTGYDETEAF
TRBJ1-3 TRBD1 TRBV7-2 ASSWTRGTGNTIY
TRBJ1-2 - TRBV28 ASSSTVDGYT
TRBJ2-7 TRBD2 TRBV11-2 ASSLLAGDSYEQY
TRBJ1-2 TRBD1 TRBV5-1 ASSPVLTGGYGYT
TRBJ2-3 - TRBV7-3 ASSREQSTQY
TRBJ1-1 TRBD1 TRBV11-3 ASGTGVNTEAF
TRBJ2-1 - TRBV29-1 SVRGMSSYNEQF
TRBJ1-1 TRBD1 TRBV27 ASSSRGTGNTEAF
TRBJ2-7 TRBD1 TRBV4-2 ASSRGQGGIYEQY
TRBJ2-5 - TRBV15 ATGGAVQETQY
TRBJ1-1 - TRBV2 ASSGYRENTEAF
TRBJ2-1 TRBD2 TRBV2 ASSEAHLAGGSYNEQF
TRBJ1-3 - TRBV2 ASSRGSGNTIY
TRBJ1-2 - TRBV7-2 ASSLMTGHSGGYT
TRBJ1-3 - TRBV4-2 ASSQDEVLGNTIY
TRBJ1-1 TRBD1 TRBV7-8 ASSFGQGNTEAF
TRBJ2-7 - TRBV5-1 ASSLGTGIINEQY
TRBJ1-1 - TRBV2 ASMGHMNTEAF
TRBJ1-2 - TRBV5-1 ASSLNGERGYT
TRBJ1-2 - TRBV21-1 ASSKGTGRRGYT
TRBJ2-1 - TRBV5-1 ASSLDITSIYEQF
TRBJ2-1 - TRBV6-6 ASSYEARSYNEQF
TRBJ2-5 - TRBV5-1 ASSSQGQETQY